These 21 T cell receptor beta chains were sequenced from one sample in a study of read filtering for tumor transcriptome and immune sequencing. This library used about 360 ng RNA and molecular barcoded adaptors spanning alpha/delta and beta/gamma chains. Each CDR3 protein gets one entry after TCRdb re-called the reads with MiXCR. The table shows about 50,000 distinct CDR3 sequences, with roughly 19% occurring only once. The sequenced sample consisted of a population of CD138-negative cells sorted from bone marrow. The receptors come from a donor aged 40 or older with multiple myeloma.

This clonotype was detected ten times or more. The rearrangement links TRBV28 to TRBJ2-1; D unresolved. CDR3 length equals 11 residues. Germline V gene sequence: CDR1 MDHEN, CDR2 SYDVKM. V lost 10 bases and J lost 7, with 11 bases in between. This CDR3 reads CATQRINEQFF. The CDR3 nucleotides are TGTGCCACCCAACGTATTAATGAGCAGTTCTTC.

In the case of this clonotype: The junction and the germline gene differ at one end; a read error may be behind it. CDR3 amino acids: CRASDPYERYF. CDR3 bases: TGCCGCGCTAGCGACCCCTACGAGCGGTACTTC. The V call is TRBV20-1, the J call TRBJ2-7, with D possibly matching TRBD2 (6 bases). The CDR3 totals 11 residues. Germline CDR1 is DFQATT and CDR2 is SNEGSKA (reference sequence).

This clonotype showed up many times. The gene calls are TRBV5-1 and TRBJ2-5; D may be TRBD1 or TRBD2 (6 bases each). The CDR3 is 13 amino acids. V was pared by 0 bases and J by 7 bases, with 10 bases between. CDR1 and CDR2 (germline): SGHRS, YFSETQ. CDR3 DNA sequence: TGCGCCAGCAGCTTGGACGGGGGCCCGACCCAGTACTTC. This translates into CASSLDGGPTQYF.

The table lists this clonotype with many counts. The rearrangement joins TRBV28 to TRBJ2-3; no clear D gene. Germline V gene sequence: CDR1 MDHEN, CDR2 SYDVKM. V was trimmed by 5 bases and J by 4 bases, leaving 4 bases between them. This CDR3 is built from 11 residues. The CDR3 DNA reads TGTGCCAGCAGTCGTCCAGATACGCAGTATTTT. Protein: CASSRPDTQYF.

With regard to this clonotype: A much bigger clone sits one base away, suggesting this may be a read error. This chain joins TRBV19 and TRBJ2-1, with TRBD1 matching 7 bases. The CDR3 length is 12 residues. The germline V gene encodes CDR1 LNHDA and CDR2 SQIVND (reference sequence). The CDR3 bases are TGTGCCAGTGGTATAGGGGGCCTAATCCCCCTATTC. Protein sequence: CASGIGGLIPLF.

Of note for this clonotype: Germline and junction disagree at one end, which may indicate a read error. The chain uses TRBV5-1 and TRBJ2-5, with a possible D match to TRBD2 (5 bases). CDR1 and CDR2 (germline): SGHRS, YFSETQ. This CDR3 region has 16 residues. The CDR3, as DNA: TGCGCCAGCAGCTTGACGGGCTTCAATGAGAGGGAGACCGAGTACTTC. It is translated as CASSLTGFNERETEYF.

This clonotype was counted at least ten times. In DNA, the CDR3 is TGTGCCAGCAGCCAAAGGACTAGTTACAATGAGCAGTTCTTC. Its translation is CASSQRTSYNEQFF. V gene TRBV11-2 combines with J gene TRBJ2-1; 7 positions match TRBD2. Germline V CDR1 and CDR2: SGHAT, FQNNGV. This CDR3 spans 14 amino acids. V gave up 5 bases and J gave up 4 bases; unmatched junction bases: 5.

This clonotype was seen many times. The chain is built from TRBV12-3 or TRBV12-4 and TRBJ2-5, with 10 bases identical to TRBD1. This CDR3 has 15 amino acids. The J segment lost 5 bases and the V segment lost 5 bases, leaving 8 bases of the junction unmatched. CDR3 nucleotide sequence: TGTGCCAGCAGTATAGGACAGGGGGTTAGTGAGACCCAGTACTTC. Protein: CASSIGQGVSETQYF.

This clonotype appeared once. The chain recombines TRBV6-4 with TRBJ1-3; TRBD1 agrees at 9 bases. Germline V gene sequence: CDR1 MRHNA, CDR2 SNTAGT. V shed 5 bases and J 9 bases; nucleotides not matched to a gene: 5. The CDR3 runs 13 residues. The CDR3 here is CASSMDRGGTIYF. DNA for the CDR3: TGTGCCAGCAGTATGGACAGGGGAGGCACCATATATTTT.

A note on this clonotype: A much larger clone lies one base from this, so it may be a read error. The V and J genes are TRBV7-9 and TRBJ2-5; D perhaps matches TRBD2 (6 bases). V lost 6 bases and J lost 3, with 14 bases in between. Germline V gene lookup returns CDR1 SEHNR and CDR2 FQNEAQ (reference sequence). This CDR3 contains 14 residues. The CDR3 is CASREEGPEETQYF. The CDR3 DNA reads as TGTGCCAGCAGGGAGGAGGGACCCGAAGAGACCCAGTACTTC.

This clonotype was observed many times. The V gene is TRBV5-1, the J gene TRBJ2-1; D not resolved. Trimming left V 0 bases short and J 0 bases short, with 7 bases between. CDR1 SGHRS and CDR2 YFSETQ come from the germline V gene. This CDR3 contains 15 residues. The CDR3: CASSLGTLSYNEQFF. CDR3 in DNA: TGCGCCAGCAGCTTGGGGACGCTCTCCTACAATGAGCAGTTCTTC.

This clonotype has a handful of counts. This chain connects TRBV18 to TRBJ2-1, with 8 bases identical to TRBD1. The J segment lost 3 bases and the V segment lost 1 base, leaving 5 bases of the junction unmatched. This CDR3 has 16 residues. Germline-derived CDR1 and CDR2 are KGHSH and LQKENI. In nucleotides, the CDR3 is TGTGCCAGCTCACCACAATCAGGGGGCCTCTACAATGAGCAGTTCTTC. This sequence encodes CASSPQSGGLYNEQFF.

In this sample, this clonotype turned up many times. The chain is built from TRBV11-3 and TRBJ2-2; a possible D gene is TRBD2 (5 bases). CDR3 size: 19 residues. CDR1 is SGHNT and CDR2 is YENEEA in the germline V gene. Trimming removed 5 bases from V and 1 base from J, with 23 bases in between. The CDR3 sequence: CASSKKAPGYTWNTGELFF. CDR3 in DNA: TGTGCCAGCAGCAAGAAAGCCCCGGGGTACACGTGGAACACCGGGGAGCTGTTTTTT.

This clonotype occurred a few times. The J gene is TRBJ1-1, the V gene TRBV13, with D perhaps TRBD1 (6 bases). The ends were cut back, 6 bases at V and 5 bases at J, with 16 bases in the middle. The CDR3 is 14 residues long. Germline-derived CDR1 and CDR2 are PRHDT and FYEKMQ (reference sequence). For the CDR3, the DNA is TGTGCCAGCAGTGTCGCAGGGGCTGGTACTGAAGCTTTCTTT. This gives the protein CASSVAGAGTEAFF.

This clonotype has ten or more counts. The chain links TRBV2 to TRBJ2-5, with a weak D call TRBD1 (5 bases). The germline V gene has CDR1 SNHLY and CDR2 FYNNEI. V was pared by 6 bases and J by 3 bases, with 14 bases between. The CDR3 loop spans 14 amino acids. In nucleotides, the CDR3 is TGTGCCAGCAGAGAGAACAGGCTAAAAGAGACCCAGTACTTC. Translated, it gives CASRENRLKETQYF. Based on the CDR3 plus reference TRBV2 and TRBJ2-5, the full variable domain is EPEVTQTPSHQVTQMGQEVILRCVPISNHLYFYWYRQILGQKVEFLVSFYNNEISEKSEIFDDQFSVERPDGSNFTLKIRSTKLEDSAMYFCASRENRLKETQYFGPGTRLLVL.

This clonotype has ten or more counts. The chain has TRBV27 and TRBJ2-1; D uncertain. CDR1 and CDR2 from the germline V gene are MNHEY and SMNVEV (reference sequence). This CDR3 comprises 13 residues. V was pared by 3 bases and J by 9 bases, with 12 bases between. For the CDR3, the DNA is TGTGCCAGCAGTTTTCCCGGACGAGGTGAGCAGTTCTTC. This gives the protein CASSFPGRGEQFF.

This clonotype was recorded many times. The CDR3 DNA reads as TGTGCCACCAGTGTAACTAACCCGGCTCGAGGCAATGAGCAGTTCTTC. As protein: CATSVTNPARGNEQFF. The chain recombines TRBV24-1 with TRBJ2-1; D is unresolved. The CDR3 has 16 amino acids. From germline, CDR1 is KGHDR and CDR2 SFDVKD. V was trimmed by 5 bases and J by 6 bases, leaving 19 bases between them.

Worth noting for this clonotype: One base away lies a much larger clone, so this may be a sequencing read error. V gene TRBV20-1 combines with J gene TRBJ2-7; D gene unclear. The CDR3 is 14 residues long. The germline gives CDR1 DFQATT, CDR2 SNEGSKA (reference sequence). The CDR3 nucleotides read TGCAGTGCTAGTCGCGGCTCAAGCTCCTGCGAGCAGTACTTC. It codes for CSASRGSSSCEQYF.

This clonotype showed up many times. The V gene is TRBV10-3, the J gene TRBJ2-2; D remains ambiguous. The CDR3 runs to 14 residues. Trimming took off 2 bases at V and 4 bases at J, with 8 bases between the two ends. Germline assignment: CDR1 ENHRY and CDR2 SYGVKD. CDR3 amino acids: CAISEKRITGELFF. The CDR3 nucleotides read TGTGCCATCAGTGAGAAGAGGATCACCGGGGAGCTGTTTTTT.

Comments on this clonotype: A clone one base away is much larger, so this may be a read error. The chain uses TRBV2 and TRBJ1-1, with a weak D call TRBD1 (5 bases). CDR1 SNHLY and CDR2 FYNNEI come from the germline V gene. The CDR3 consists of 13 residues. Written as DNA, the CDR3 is TGTGCCCGCAGCTCGACAGCAAACACTGAAGCTTTCTTT. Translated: CARSSTANTEAFF. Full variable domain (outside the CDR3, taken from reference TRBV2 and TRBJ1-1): EPEVTQTPSHQVTQMGQEVILRCVPISNHLYFYWYRQILGQKVEFLVSFYNNEISEKSEIFDDQFSVERPDGSNFTLKIRSTKLEDSAMYFCARSSTANTEAFFGQGTRLTVV.

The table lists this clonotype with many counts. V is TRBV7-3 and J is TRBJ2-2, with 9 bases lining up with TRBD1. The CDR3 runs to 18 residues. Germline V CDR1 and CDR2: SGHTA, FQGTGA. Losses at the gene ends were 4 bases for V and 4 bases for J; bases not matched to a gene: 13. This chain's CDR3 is CASSSHPGQGEGTGELFF. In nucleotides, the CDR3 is TGTGCCAGCAGCTCCCACCCGGGACAGGGAGAAGGCACCGGGGAGCTGTTTTTT. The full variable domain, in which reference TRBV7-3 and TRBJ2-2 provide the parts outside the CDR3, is GAGVSQTPSNKVTEKGKYVELRCDPISGHTALYWYRQSLGQGPEFLIYFQGTGAADDSGLPNDRFFAVRPEGSVSTLKIQRTERGDSAVYLCASSSHPGQGEGTGELFFGEGSRLTVL.